This TCR beta chain appears in the sequencing data of a study of blood T cell repertoires in COVID-19. Authors' methods: Amplification with reference gene primers provided the estimates of nucleated cell counts. Profiling relied on immunoSEQ multiplex PCR, and the TCRdb table lists in-frame clones only, not all of them. The D gene and trimming were derived from the DNA, and the V and J assignments and clone size from that table. There are some 200,000 clones in the sample; 83% occur only once, and 1.3% lies in the top ten. In germline, CDR1 is SGHTA, CDR2 FQGNSA. This CDR3 comprises 16 residues. V lost 1 base, J lost 0 bases, and 12 bases lay in between. This clone was seen a handful of times.

Sequences were obtained from peripheral blood. The sequence came from a woman aged 25 to 39 with COVID-19, enrolled during active disease. The chain uses TRBV7-2 and TRBJ1-1, with a possible D match to TRBD1 (5 bases). CDR3 sequence reads: CASSLVGGAMNTEAFF. As DNA, the CDR3 is TGTGCCAGCAGCTTAGTTGGAGGGGCCATGAACACTGAAGCTTTCTTT.